What follows are 30 T cell receptor beta chains derived from one specimen sequenced in a study of CD8 T cells in ankylosing spondylitis. Whole-study results and caveats: Ankylosing spondylitis blood appeared to be characterized by a TCR beta motif of about eight highly homologous variants.

No antigen has been assigned to these receptors. TCRdb passed the 5' RACE reads through MiXCR, listing each CDR3 protein once. The sample has roughly 700,000 distinct CDR3 sequences; 15% to 20% are singletons. Sequencing was carried out using blood, either unsorted or a sorted T cell fraction (not recorded which). The receptors here all came from a male donor with ankylosing spondylitis.

This clonotype was detected only a few times. V usage is TRBV24-1 and J usage is TRBJ1-5; D gene ambiguous. The CDR3 totals 13 residues. Germline V lookup: CDR1 KGHDR, CDR2 SFDVKD. With 2 bases removed from V and 5 bases from J, the gap between germline ends came to 6 bases. The CDR3 loop is CATSDYGDQPQHF. In DNA, the CDR3 is TGTGCCACCAGTGATTACGGGGATCAGCCCCAGCATTTT.

This clonotype appeared a few times. This chain connects TRBV12-3 or TRBV12-4 to TRBJ2-2, with D possibly being TRBD1 (6 bases). CDR3 length equals 17 residues. V lost 6 bases, J lost 4 bases, and 21 bases lay in between. CDR3 sequence: CASRPRNREGGTGELFF. CDR3 DNA sequence: TGTGCCAGCAGACCCCGGAACAGGGAAGGGGGCACCGGGGAGCTGTTTTTT.

The chain uses TRBV2 and TRBJ1-6; 8 nucleotides align to TRBD1. The CDR3 runs 15 residues. CDR1 is SNHLY, CDR2 FYNNEI, per germline. Trimming cost V 6 bases and J 9 bases; bases outside gene matches: 10. CDR3 sequence: CASRGTDRVTSPLHF. CDR3 coding DNA: TGTGCCAGCAGGGGAACGGACAGGGTCACTTCACCCCTCCACTTT.

This clonotype has ten or more counts. The chain combines TRBV12-3 or TRBV12-4 with TRBJ2-3, with D unclear. The CDR3 consists of 10 residues. The V gene lost 8 bases and the J gene lost 7 bases, with 7 bases spanning the gap. The CDR3 DNA follows: TGTGCCAGCGGCAATTATACGCAGTATTTT. It is translated as CASGNYTQYF.

The chain combines TRBV12-3 or TRBV12-4 with TRBJ2-5; D is unresolved. The CDR3 contains 14 residues. The V end lost 5 bases, the J end lost 0 bases, and 10 bases lay between the germline ends. CDR3 loop: CASSNRVNQETQYF. For the CDR3, the DNA is TGTGCCAGCAGTAACCGGGTCAACCAAGAGACCCAGTACTTC.

This clonotype was observed a few times. The genes are TRBV12-3 or TRBV12-4 and TRBJ1-1; D remains ambiguous. The V end was cut by 8 bases, the J end by 4 bases, with 17 bases between. The CDR3 is 14 residues long. CDR3 residues: CASGPRKGGTEAFF. The DNA of the CDR3 is TGTGCCAGCGGACCGCGGAAGGGCGGCACTGAAGCTTTCTTT.

This clonotype was counted between two and nine times. This chain joins TRBV6-2 or TRBV6-3 and TRBJ2-7; 9 positions match TRBD2. V lost 6 bases, J lost 3 bases, and 12 bases stayed unmatched. Germline loops: CDR1 MNHEY, CDR2 SVGEGT. This CDR3 region has 16 residues. This CDR3 reads CASRPSGVTESYEQYF. As DNA, the CDR3 is TGTGCCAGCAGACCTAGCGGGGTTACCGAGAGCTACGAGCAGTACTTC.

This clonotype was counted only a few times. The J gene is TRBJ1-1, the V gene TRBV12-3 or TRBV12-4; D unclear. The CDR3 runs to 12 residues. Trimming left V 3 bases short and J 5 bases short, with 7 bases between. The CDR3: CASSFIVTEAFF. The CDR3 DNA reads as TGTGCCAGCAGTTTTATAGTTACTGAAGCTTTCTTT.

This clonotype turned up a few times. This chain connects TRBV4-3 to TRBJ1-2; D gene uncertain. The CDR3 covers 15 residues. Germline V lookup: CDR1 LGHNA, CDR2 YSLEER. V lost 3 bases to trimming and J lost 0 bases, with 11 bases between them. This chain's CDR3 is CASSHLSDTNYGYTF. DNA of the CDR3: TGCGCCAGCAGCCACCTATCAGATACTAACTATGGCTACACCTTC.

This sequence joins TRBV12-3 or TRBV12-4 and TRBJ2-7; 8 positions agree with TRBD1. V dropped 3 bases and J dropped 5; count of bases not matched to a gene: 3. The CDR3 sequence is 13 residues long. As DNA, the CDR3 is TGTGCCAGCAGTTTGAACAGGGGGGACGAGCAGTACTTC. Amino acid sequence: CASSLNRGDEQYF.

The chain uses TRBV11-2 and TRBJ2-3; 8 bases are shared with TRBD2. The germline CDR1 and CDR2 sequences are SGHAT and FQNNGV. J gave up 3 bases and V 3 bases, and 11 bases lay outside the gene matches. The CDR3 is 17 amino acids. CDR3 in amino acids: CASSLKGSGSLTDTQYF. The CDR3 region has the DNA TGTGCCAGCAGCTTGAAGGGGAGCGGGAGTCTGACAGATACGCAGTATTTT.

This chain links TRBV27 with TRBJ1-6; 8 bases align to TRBD1. Trimming took 8 bases from V and 7 from J; bases not matched to a gene: 19. The V gene's germline CDR1 is MNHEY and CDR2 SMNVEV (reference sequence). The CDR3 has 18 amino acids. The DNA of the CDR3 is TGTGCCAGCTCAAAGGGGGACAGGCGATTGTCGGAGAATTCACCCCTCCACTTT. Its protein is CASSKGDRRLSENSPLHF.

The V gene is TRBV28, the J gene TRBJ2-3; tentatively, D is TRBD2 (6 bases). Germline CDR1 MDHEN, CDR2 SYDVKM. The CDR3 is made up of 17 amino acids. V was shortened by 5 bases and J by 1 base, with 19 bases between the two germline ends. The CDR3 sequence is CASSPSARDFRTDTQYF. The CDR3 region has the DNA TGTGCCAGCAGTCCGAGCGCCCGGGACTTCCGCACAGATACGCAGTATTTT.

The rearrangement joins TRBV30 to TRBJ2-7, with 8 nucleotides matching TRBD2. With V trimmed by 4 bases and J by 3 bases, 8 bases remained unmatched. This CDR3 is built from 14 residues. Germline V gene data show CDR1 as GTSNPN and CDR2 as SVGIG (reference sequence). CDR3 residues: CAWTSYSGDYEQYF. CDR3 sequence (DNA): TGTGCCTGGACCTCCTATAGCGGGGACTACGAGCAGTACTTC.

This clonotype was seen a single time. The genes are TRBV7-6 and TRBJ2-2; 10 bases are shared with TRBD1. The V segment lost 5 bases and the J segment 5 bases; nucleotides outside the gene matches: 8. Germline assignment: CDR1 SGHVS and CDR2 FNYEAQ. The CDR3 totals 16 residues. This chain's CDR3 is CASSQPGQGFTGELFF. The CDR3 coding sequence is TGTGCCAGCAGCCAACCGGGACAGGGGTTTACCGGGGAGCTGTTTTTT.

In its sample, this clonotype was seen many times. J is TRBJ2-7 and V is TRBV12-3 or TRBV12-4, with D perhaps matching TRBD2 (5 bases). Trimming stripped 6 bases from V and 5 bases from J, with 23 bases between. This CDR3 has 16 amino acids. CDR3 in amino acids: CASSTWLFSGSHEQYF. The CDR3 region has the DNA TGTGCCAGCAGCACCTGGTTGTTTTCGGGGTCCCACGAGCAGTACTTC.

This clonotype was counted between two and nine times. This chain links TRBV20-1 with TRBJ2-3; TRBD1 agrees at 8 bases. Looked up from germline, CDR1 is DFQATT and CDR2 is SNEGSKA (reference sequence). The junction had 3 bases not matched to a gene; V was cut back by 3 bases and J by 1 base. CDR3 length equals 14 residues. The CDR3 DNA reads as TGCAGTGCTAGTCAGGACAGGGGCACAGATACGCAGTATTTT. It specifies CSASQDRGTDTQYF.

The chain couples TRBV7-3 to TRBJ1-1; D gene uncertain. Germline assignment: CDR1 SGHTA and CDR2 FQGTGA. The CDR3 has 15 amino acids. V was clipped by 4 bases and J by 1 base, with 13 bases between them. The CDR3: CASSSSPSGNTEAFF. The CDR3 DNA sequence: TGTGCCAGCAGCTCAAGCCCCTCGGGGAACACTGAAGCTTTCTTT. Complete variable domain (other parts from reference TRBV7-3 and TRBJ1-1): GAGVSQTPSNKVTEKGKYVELRCDPISGHTALYWYRQSLGQGPEFLIYFQGTGAADDSGLPNDRFFAVRPEGSVSTLKIQRTERGDSAVYLCASSSSPSGNTEAFFGQGTRLTVV.

The gene calls are TRBV7-8 and TRBJ1-2, with D perhaps matching TRBD1 (5 bases). Between the trimmed V and J ends, which lost 3 bases and 4 bases, there was a span of 12 bases. This CDR3 contains 14 residues. The germline CDR1 and CDR2 sequences are SGHVS and FQNEAQ. The CDR3 region has the DNA TGTGCCAGCAGCTTCCCTGACAGCCCCTATGGCTACACCTTC. Translation: CASSFPDSPYGYTF.

The rearrangement links TRBV11-3 to TRBJ2-5; the D gene is possibly TRBD1 (6 bases). Trimming took off 5 bases at V and 2 bases at J, with 15 bases between the two ends. Germline V gives CDR1 SGHNT, CDR2 YENEEA. This CDR3 spans 15 amino acids. CDR3 loop: CASSPPSDRQETQYF. For the CDR3, the DNA is TGTGCCAGCAGCCCGCCCTCGGACAGACAAGAGACCCAGTACTTC.

The V and J genes are TRBV9 and TRBJ2-7, with 10 bases that match TRBD2. The CDR3 has 15 amino acids. The germline CDR1 and CDR2 sequences are SGDLS and YYNGEE. V trimming: 4 bases; J trimming: 1 base; junction bases outside the gene matches: 5. CDR3 protein: CASSPSGSLSYEQYF. The CDR3 DNA follows: TGTGCCAGCAGCCCTAGCGGGAGCCTTTCCTACGAGCAGTACTTC.

This clonotype was counted only a few times. The chain joins TRBV27 to TRBJ2-3; 9 bases are shared with TRBD2. The germline V gene encodes CDR1 MNHEY and CDR2 SMNVEV (reference sequence). There are 11 residues in the CDR3. V lost 6 bases and J lost 14; bases outside the gene matches: 6. The CDR3 here is CASRGAGGGYF. The CDR3 bases are TGTGCCAGCAGAGGAGCGGGAGGAGGGTATTTT.

V is TRBV11-2 and J is TRBJ2-5; no firm D call. The CDR3 spans 13 residues. The V and J ends lost 8 bases and 1 base respectively, with 11 bases between them. CDR1 is SGHAT and CDR2 is FQNNGV in the germline V gene. The CDR3 loop is CASGPDGQETQYF. DNA of the CDR3: TGTGCCAGCGGCCCCGACGGCCAAGAGACCCAGTACTTC.

The V call is TRBV12-3 or TRBV12-4, the J call TRBJ1-5; the D gene is possibly TRBD1 (5 bases). The ends were cut back, 4 bases at V and 5 bases at J, with 15 bases in the middle. The CDR3 is 15 amino acids. The CDR3 is CASSWTSGFDQPQHF. DNA of the CDR3: TGTGCCAGCAGTTGGACATCAGGGTTCGATCAGCCCCAGCATTTT.

The chain uses TRBV12-3 or TRBV12-4 and TRBJ2-5; 12 nucleotides line up with TRBD2. V was clipped by 5 bases and J by 3 bases; unmatched bases: 4. CDR3 length: 15 residues. In DNA form, the CDR3 reads TGTGCCAGCAGTGGCAGACTAGCGGGGGAAGAGACCCAGTACTTC. Translated: CASSGRLAGEETQYF.

The chain carries TRBV7-9 and TRBJ1-4; 7 nucleotides line up with TRBD1. Germline loops: CDR1 SEHNR, CDR2 FQNEAQ (reference sequence). Trimming removed 5 bases from V and 0 bases from J; junction bases left unmatched: 9. The CDR3 is 17 amino acids. This CDR3 is CASSREDGTATNEKLFF. CDR3 nucleotide sequence: TGTGCCAGCAGCCGCGAGGATGGGACAGCAACTAATGAAAAACTGTTTTTT.

This clonotype came up many times. V and J are TRBV28 and TRBJ2-3, with 11 bases matching TRBD2. Germline V CDR1 and CDR2: MDHEN, SYDVKM. The CDR3 has 15 amino acids. Trimming cost V 5 bases and J 8 bases; bases outside gene matches: 9. CDR3 region: CASSLPWTSGFTQYF. CDR3 DNA sequence: TGTGCCAGCAGTCTCCCATGGACTAGCGGGTTTACGCAGTATTTT.

This clonotype showed up just a few times. CDR3: CASSLELRALNYGYTF. CDR3 bases: TGTGCCAGCAGCTTGGAACTGAGGGCTCTCAACTATGGCTACACCTTC. The chain uses TRBV5-6 and TRBJ1-2, with D unresolved. CDR3 length: 16 amino acids. V lost 0 bases to trimming and J lost 2 bases, with 14 bases between them. Germline lookup yields CDR1 SGHDT and CDR2 YYEEEE.

The chain employs TRBV29-1 and TRBJ2-2; D is possibly TRBD2 (6 bases). This CDR3 has 14 residues. V was pared by 7 bases and J by 5 bases, with 17 bases between. The germline V gene has CDR1 SQVTM and CDR2 ANQGSEA. The CDR3 protein is CSARDRLGTGELFF. The CDR3, as DNA: TGCAGCGCTCGAGACAGACTAGGGACCGGGGAGCTGTTTTTT.

This chain links TRBV20-1 with TRBJ2-7; D is ambiguous. The CDR3 is 16 residues long. V lost 0 bases and J 4 bases, leaving 19 bases between the germline ends. Germline V lookup: CDR1 DFQATT, CDR2 SNEGSKA (reference sequence). In nucleotides, the CDR3 is TGCAGTGCTAGAGATTACCGGGCCGCCCCTCCTTACGAGCAGTACTTC. This sequence encodes CSARDYRAAPPYEQYF.